This passage covers 3 T cell receptor beta chains from one sample sequenced in a study of OX40 agonist ivuxolimab in advanced cancers. TCRdb's table, derived via immunoSEQ multiplex PCR, lists solely in-frame clones and lacks some. The sample holds 55,000 to 65,000 clones, over 75% seen once. This specimen consisted of CD4+ or CD8+ T cells sorted from blood, obtained in a trial of the OX40 agonist ivuxolimab. These receptor sequences come from an adult with an advanced solid tumor such as melanoma, head and neck, liver or kidney cancer.

The gene calls are TRBV9 and TRBJ1-5; D might be TRBD1 (5 bases). This CDR3 is built from 16 residues. Per germline, CDR1 SGDLS and CDR2 YYNGEE. V was shortened by 0 bases and J by 5 bases, with 15 bases between the two germline ends. DNA for the CDR3: TGTGCCAGCAGCGTAGGGGTAGGGGCCCAACATCAGCCCCAGCATTTT. This codes for CASSVGVGAQHQPQHF.

V gene TRBV6-7 combines with J gene TRBJ2-1; weak D call: TRBD1 (6 bases). TRBV6-7 is assigned to the ORF class and has an uncertain function. There are 12 residues in the CDR3. V was cut by 6 bases and J by 7 bases, with 10 bases left in between. Written as DNA, the CDR3 is TGTGCCAGCAGGCCTACAGGGAATGAGCAGTTCTTC. Translating gives CASRPTGNEQFF.

This CDR3 reads CASSVVDRKQETQYF. The CDR3 coding sequence is TGTGCCAGCAGCGTAGTGGACAGGAAACAAGAGACCCAGTACTTC. The rearrangement uses TRBV9 and TRBJ2-5; 7 bases agree with TRBD1. Losses at the gene ends were 0 bases for V and 2 bases for J; bases not matched to a gene: 4. CDR1 SGDLS and CDR2 YYNGEE come from the germline V gene. The CDR3 runs 15 residues.